The rows below give T cell receptor beta chains drawn from one sample of a study of post-analysis software for immune sequencing data. TCRdb analysed the PCR reads with MiXCR anew, one entry per CDR3 protein. The profile shows around 700,000 distinct CDR3 sequences, roughly three fifths of them singletons. Material for sequencing was blood. The receptors stem from a girl aged 2-9 years with multiple sclerosis. Both conserved end residues are part of each CDR3.

TRBV20-1,TRBJ2-3,CSAGLAGGGVDTQYF
TRBV6-1,TRBJ1-2,CASSGGRTYGYTF
TRBV28,TRBJ1-2,CASSLQGGPSGGYTF
TRBV12-3/TRBV12-4,TRBJ2-1,CASTQDEGYNEQFF
TRBV15,TRBJ2-5,CATSRPGLAETQYF
TRBV6-6,TRBJ1-2,CASRETAILNYGYTF
TRBV6-5,TRBJ2-7,CASSYRGNGVYEQYF
TRBV7-9,TRBJ1-1,CASSLFSRDTFNTEAFF
TRBV6-4,TRBJ2-3,CASSPLAGAPTDTQYF
TRBV11-3,TRBJ2-1,CASSSGTGSLDEQFF
TRBV6-2/TRBV6-3,TRBJ1-1,CASSSLGISPAPEAFF
TRBV2,TRBJ2-1,CASSGSQREWNEQFF
TRBV27,TRBJ2-7,CAISSTVAGEQYF
TRBV27,TRBJ2-4,CASRRQGAKNIQYF
TRBV20-1,TRBJ2-1,CSARVASGSHEQFF
TRBV6-1,TRBJ2-1,CANRPTDRCLYYNEQFF
TRBV12-3/TRBV12-4,.,CASSFGTSGRLHEQYF
TRBV20-1,TRBJ2-5,CSARNEGGRETQYF
TRBV30,TRBJ2-7,CAWSRGISSYEQYF
TRBV5-1,TRBJ2-3,CASSISGKLADTQYF
TRBV29-1,.,CSVVTEPYEQYF
TRBV7-9,TRBJ1-1,CASRLRGDTEAFF
TRBV20-1,TRBJ2-1,CSASGGHEQFF
TRBV9,TRBJ1-5,CASSEGTGHNQPQHF
TRBV7-3,TRBJ2-7,CASSFSGTEEQYF
TRBV5-6,TRBJ1-5,CASSLAERTPQHF
TRBV10-3,TRBJ2-1,CAILNGLGQFF
TRBV7-2,TRBJ2-1,CASGFQGTISDEQFF
TRBV5-1,.,CASSLGGTSGTYEQYF
TRBV27,TRBJ1-2,CASSATFPPLYGYTF
TRBV12-3/TRBV12-4,TRBJ2-1,CASSFGAGAILSEQFF
TRBV5-6,TRBJ2-3,CASSREGGRGYF
TRBV5-5,TRBJ1-1,CASSPHSGSTEAFF
TRBV12-3/TRBV12-4,TRBJ2-2,CASSSTGGTGELFF
TRBV11-2,TRBJ2-1,CASRPEGSGPYYEQFF
TRBV9,TRBJ1-2,CASSVGGQIGSYGYTF
TRBV29-1,TRBJ2-7,CSVGDRGAEQYF
TRBV20-1,TRBJ2-1,CSARDDVSYNEQFF
TRBV27,TRBJ2-1,CASSLLLGDGGREQFF
TRBV6-2/TRBV6-3,TRBJ1-5,CASSAWDRANNQPQHF
TRBV28,TRBJ2-7,CASSLFGTGSHEQYF
TRBV9,TRBJ2-1,CASSVVGGTYNEQFF
TRBV7-9,TRBJ1-1,CASSIPGGRAFF
TRBV28,TRBJ1-2,CASSLQKGGYTF
TRBV7-8,.,CASSLTPWETQYF
TRBV19,TRBJ1-2,CASSIESGDGYTF
TRBV20-1,TRBJ2-6,CSARDTSGANVLTF
TRBV19,TRBJ1-2,CASSTLGTGDDYGYTF
TRBV20-1,.,CSAGTPFLHEQYF
TRBV10-3,TRBJ2-4,CAITRDRDKGEQYF
TRBV7-8,TRBJ2-1,CASSLALAGASDNEQFF